This T cell receptor (beta chain) appears in the sequencing data of a study of early T cells in non-severe SARS-CoV-2 infection. Across the study: Sequencing used unsorted whole-blood bulk RNA, so chains lack pairing. Study-wide results and limits: Anti-spike CD8 responses were favored in VDJdb matching, and private and CD4 specificities were missed.

Molecules of cDNA were individually given unique molecular identifiers that were attached to them. Each CDR3 protein is one row after TCRdb ran MiXCR on the 5' RACE reads. The profile covers about 46,000 distinct CDR3 sequences, with about 10% appearing a single time and more than 13% taken by the ten largest. Note on this clonotype: Its antigen is unidentified.

The source is an adult who was a healthcare worker with PCR-confirmed SARS-CoV-2 infection or an uninfected control (not recorded which). Sequenced input: whole blood.

In DNA form, the CDR3 reads TGCGCCAGCAGCTTGGTCGGGACAGGGGGCTCATTCGTCTATGGCTACACCTTC. Translated, it gives CASSLVGTGGSFVYGYTF. The rearrangement uses TRBV5-1 and TRBJ1-2; 12 bases agree with TRBD1. This CDR3 is built from 18 residues. The germline gives CDR1 SGHRS, CDR2 YFSETQ. The V gene end was trimmed by 0 bases and the J gene end by 4 bases; junction bases not matched to a gene: 10.